This T cell receptor beta chain comes out of a study of cytomegalovirus exposure and HLA in healthy donors. Study-wide results and caveats: TCR beta chains numbering some 160 were designated cytomegalovirus-associated. A later analysis revealed that TCR association rates differed between HLA loci, peaking at DRB1 and bottoming out at HLA-C. Most observed TCR sequences were rare, whereas some public TCRs were detected in many donors.

This clone is a singleton in its sample. Its antigen is undetermined. Use of 60 Vbeta and 13 Jbeta primers characterized the PCR. Assay: immunoSEQ multiplex PCR; the TCRdb copy retains only in-frame clones and omits some. The sample lists under 200,000 clones; over 75% were seen once. The CDR3 contains 14 residues. The germline V gene encodes CDR1 ENHRY and CDR2 SYGVKD. The J segment lost 8 bases and the V segment lost 0 bases, leaving 1 base of the junction unmatched. The rearrangement uses TRBV10-3 and TRBJ2-1; TRBD1 matches 10 bases. This sequence was found in a woman aged 25 to 45 in good health and CMV-seronegative. The specimen sequenced was PBMCs. CDR3 in DNA: TGTGCCATCAGTGAGTCGACAGGGGGCGATGAGCAGTTCTTC. Its translation is CAISESTGGDEQFF.